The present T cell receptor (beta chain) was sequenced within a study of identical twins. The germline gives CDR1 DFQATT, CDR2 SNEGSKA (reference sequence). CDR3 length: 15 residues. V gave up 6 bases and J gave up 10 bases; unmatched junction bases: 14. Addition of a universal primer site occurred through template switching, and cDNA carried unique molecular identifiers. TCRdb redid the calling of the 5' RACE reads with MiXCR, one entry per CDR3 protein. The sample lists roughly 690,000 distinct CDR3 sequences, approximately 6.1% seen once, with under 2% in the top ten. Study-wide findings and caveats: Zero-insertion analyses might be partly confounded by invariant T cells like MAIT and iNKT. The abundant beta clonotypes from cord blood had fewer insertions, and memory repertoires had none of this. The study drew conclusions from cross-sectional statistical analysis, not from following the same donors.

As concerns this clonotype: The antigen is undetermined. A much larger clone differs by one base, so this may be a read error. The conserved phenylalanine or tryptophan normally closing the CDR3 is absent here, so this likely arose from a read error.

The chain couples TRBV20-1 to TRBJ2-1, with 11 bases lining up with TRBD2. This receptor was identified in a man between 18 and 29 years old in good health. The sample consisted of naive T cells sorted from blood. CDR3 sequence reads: CSAPKGTSGSGEQFL. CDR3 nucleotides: TGCAGTGCGCCGAAAGGGACTAGCGGATCGGGAGAGCAGTTCTTG.